The next 26 T cell receptor beta chains were all read from a single sample in a study of neoadjuvant nivolumab and ipilimumab in lung cancer. The assay was immunoSEQ multiplex PCR, and TCRdb's table has in-frame clones only and misses some. The sample has roughly 45,000 clones, around 89% seen once; the top ten hold approximately 3.7%. The source material was blood, sampled before neoadjuvant nivolumab, alone or with ipilimumab. These receptors were taken from an adult with non-small cell lung cancer. Some clones in this sample may be carry-over from other donors' samples.

This chain joins TRBV29-1 and TRBJ2-4; unclear D gene. CDR1 is SQVTM, CDR2 ANQGSEA, per germline. V was cut by 5 bases and J by 1 base, with 3 bases left in between. CDR3 length: 11 residues. The CDR3 nucleotides are TGCAGCGTTAGGGCCAAAAACATTCAGTACTTC. Translated: CSVRAKNIQYF.

This clone was seen only once. At one end the junction does not follow the germline gene, possibly because of a read error. The chain links TRBV10-3 to TRBJ1-2; maybe TRBD1 (5 bases). Germline loops: CDR1 ENHRY, CDR2 SYGVKD. The CDR3 loop spans 13 amino acids. CDR3 loop: CAIRNGTGYGYAF. The CDR3 nucleotides are TGTGCCATCAGAAACGGGACGGGCTATGGCTACGCCTTC.

This rearrangement joins TRBV5-1 to TRBJ2-2; the match to TRBD2 covers 9 bases. Per germline, CDR1 SGHRS and CDR2 YFSETQ. This CDR3 comprises 15 residues. J gave up 5 bases and V 4 bases, and 6 bases lay outside the gene matches. This CDR3 reads CASSIAGEGTGELFF. CDR3 in DNA: TGCGCCAGCAGCATAGCGGGAGAGGGGACCGGGGAGCTGTTTTTT.

The V call is TRBV5-5, the J call TRBJ1-2; D might be TRBD1 (5 bases). This CDR3 has 13 amino acids. V lost 0 bases, J lost 2 bases, and 5 bases lay in between. Germline V gene lookup returns CDR1 SGHKS and CDR2 YYEKEE (reference sequence). CDR3 protein: CASSLGGNYGYTF. The CDR3 region has the DNA TGTGCCAGCAGCTTGGGGGGCAACTATGGCTACACCTTC.

This sequence joins TRBV25-1 and TRBJ2-1; possibly TRBD2 for D (6 bases). The germline V gene has CDR1 MGHDK and CDR2 SYGVNS. The CDR3 has 16 residues. V was shortened by 4 bases and J by 0 bases, with 13 bases between the two germline ends. In nucleotides, the CDR3 is TGTGCCAGCAGTGGATTCTGGGGAGGCTCCTACAATGAGCAGTTCTTC. Translating gives CASSGFWGGSYNEQFF.

The chain uses TRBV29-1 and TRBJ2-5; TRBD1 aligns across 8 bases. Per germline, CDR1 SQVTM and CDR2 ANQGSEA. The CDR3 loop spans 15 amino acids. Trimming removed 6 bases from V and 5 bases from J; junction bases left unmatched: 14. This CDR3 reads CSVHEGAGGSETQYF. As DNA, the CDR3 is TGCAGCGTCCACGAGGGGGCAGGGGGCTCGGAGACCCAGTACTTC.

This chain joins TRBV27 and TRBJ2-5, with TRBD2 matching over 9 bases. This CDR3 comprises 15 residues. V lost 5 bases, J lost 4 bases, and 8 bases stayed unmatched. The germline gives CDR1 MNHEY, CDR2 SMNVEV (reference sequence). CDR3 coding DNA: TGTGCCAGCAGTATGGGCGGGAGGGCCGCAGAGACCCAGTACTTC. This encodes CASSMGGRAAETQYF.

J is TRBJ1-1 and V is TRBV7-3, with 8 bases that match TRBD1. Germline CDR1 and CDR2: SGHTA and FQGTGA. CDR3 length equals 18 residues. Trimming removed 1 base from V and 1 base from J; junction bases left unmatched: 11. The DNA of the CDR3 is TGTGCCAGCAGCTTAAAGCCCGGGCAGGGGGCGTCGAACACTGAAGCTTTCTTT. Its protein is CASSLKPGQGASNTEAFF.

The gene calls are TRBV11-2 and TRBJ2-5; no reliable D call. The V gene's germline CDR1 is SGHAT and CDR2 FQNNGV. The CDR3 is 13 amino acids. Trimming cost V 2 bases and J 4 bases, with 8 bases left between them. CDR3: CASSLKVVETQYF. The CDR3 bases are TGTGCCAGCAGCTTAAAGGTTGTAGAGACCCAGTACTTC.

The chain is built from TRBV2 and TRBJ2-7; 11 bases match TRBD2. CDR1 is SNHLY and CDR2 is FYNNEI in the germline V gene. The CDR3 consists of 16 residues. After removal of 4 bases from V and 4 bases from J, the junction contained 9 bases not matched to a gene. In nucleotides, the CDR3 is TGTGCCAGCAGTGGAATTAGCGGGAGGGCCGGGTACGAGCAGTACTTC. Translation: CASSGISGRAGYEQYF.

In its sample, this clone was seen a few times. The V call is TRBV29-1, the J call TRBJ1-2; no firm D call. Trimming removed 4 bases from V and 7 bases from J, with 22 bases in between. Germline CDR1 and CDR2: SQVTM and ANQGSEA. The CDR3 consists of 15 residues. CDR3 sequence (DNA): TGCAGCGTTGGTTCGGCCGGACCCTCAGGTGTTGGCTACACCTTC. Amino acid sequence: CSVGSAGPSGVGYTF.

The V and J genes are TRBV7-9 and TRBJ2-5; tentatively, D is TRBD1 (5 bases). This CDR3 spans 13 amino acids. Germline V CDR1 and CDR2: SEHNR, FQNEAQ (reference sequence). V gave up 5 bases and J gave up 2 bases, with 9 bases separating them. The CDR3 here is CASSKRQQETQYF. CDR3 sequence (DNA): TGTGCCAGCAGCAAGAGACAGCAAGAGACCCAGTACTTC.

The gene calls are TRBV5-1 and TRBJ2-7, with a weak D call TRBD1 (6 bases). Trimming took 4 bases from V and 6 from J, leaving 23 bases between them. The CDR3 covers 16 residues. Per the germline V gene, CDR1 is SGHRS and CDR2 is YFSETQ. The CDR3 loop is CASSPETGQSRGEQYF. The CDR3, as DNA: TGCGCCAGCAGCCCAGAGACAGGACAGAGTCGGGGCGAGCAGTACTTC.

CDR3 sequence (DNA): TGTGCCAGCTCACCACCGTATAGCAATCAGCCCCAGCATTTT. As protein: CASSPPYSNQPQHF. The chain links TRBV18 to TRBJ1-5; D is unclear. V was shortened by 0 bases and J by 0 bases, with 3 bases between the two germline ends. The CDR3 is 14 amino acids. Germline assignment: CDR1 KGHSH and CDR2 LQKENI.

This chain joins TRBV18 and TRBJ2-7, with D perhaps matching TRBD1 (5 bases). This CDR3 has 13 residues. V lost 4 bases to trimming and J lost 2 bases, with 9 bases between them. Germline V gene sequence: CDR1 KGHSH, CDR2 LQKENI. This CDR3 is CASSLQGTYEQYF. CDR3 nucleotides: TGTGCCAGCTCACTCCAGGGAACCTACGAGCAGTACTTC. The variable domain in full, completed from reference TRBV18 and TRBJ2-7, reads NAGVMQNPRHLVRRRGQEARLRCSPMKGHSHVYWYRQLPEEGLKFMVYLQKENIIDESGMPKERFSAEFPKEGPSILRIQQVVRGDSAAYFCASSLQGTYEQYFGPGTRLTVT.

V gene TRBV29-1 combines with J gene TRBJ2-1; TRBD2 matches at 16 bases. This CDR3 comprises 19 residues. V dropped 7 bases and J dropped 0; count of bases not matched to a gene: 12. Germline values: CDR1 SQVTM, CDR2 ANQGSEA. The CDR3 here is CSAIGGGLAGGSSYNEQFF. The CDR3 DNA is TGCAGCGCCATCGGCGGGGGACTAGCGGGAGGGAGCTCCTACAATGAGCAGTTCTTC.

The chain recombines TRBV5-1 with TRBJ2-7; D is ambiguous. This CDR3 spans 15 amino acids. In germline, CDR1 is SGHRS, CDR2 YFSETQ. V was trimmed by 0 bases and J by 2 bases, leaving 12 bases between them. The CDR3 sequence is CASSLAEPPTYEQYF. In nucleotides, the CDR3 is TGCGCCAGCAGCTTGGCCGAGCCTCCAACCTACGAGCAGTACTTC.

The V call is TRBV6-6, the J call TRBJ1-1, with D hard to call. The CDR3 spans 12 residues. V lost 6 bases to trimming and J lost 7 bases, with 12 bases between them. Germline V gene data show CDR1 as MNHNY and CDR2 as SVGAGI (reference sequence). The CDR3 DNA is TGTGCCAGCAGCCCGCCCGGAGATGAAGCTTTCTTT. This translates into CASSPPGDEAFF.

The chain joins TRBV2 to TRBJ2-7; 12 nucleotides match TRBD2. Germline CDR1 SNHLY, CDR2 FYNNEI. The V gene end was trimmed by 4 bases and the J gene end by 6 bases; junction bases not matched to a gene: 4. The CDR3 has 14 amino acids. The CDR3 reads CASSGRTSGAEQYF. CDR3 coding DNA: TGTGCCAGCAGTGGGAGGACTAGCGGGGCCGAGCAGTACTTC.

The chain employs TRBV14 and TRBJ2-1; 12 bases agree with TRBD2. The germline V gene has CDR1 SGHDN and CDR2 FVKESK. With 0 bases clipped from V and 7 bases from J, the junction kept 10 bases outside the gene matches. This CDR3 has 18 amino acids. This CDR3 reads CASSQEEASGRARNEQFF. The CDR3 DNA follows: TGTGCCAGCAGCCAAGAGGAGGCTAGCGGGAGGGCCAGGAATGAGCAGTTCTTC.

The genes are TRBV9 and TRBJ2-3; 9 nucleotides align to TRBD2. Germline V gene data show CDR1 as SGDLS and CDR2 as YYNGEE. This CDR3 has 17 amino acids. Trimming removed 0 bases from V and 4 bases from J; junction bases left unmatched: 9. Here the CDR3 DNA reads TGTGCCAGCAGCGTAGAGGGGATAGCGGGAGTCTCAGATACGCAGTATTTT. Its protein product is CASSVEGIAGVSDTQYF. Full variable domain (missing parts from reference TRBV9 and TRBJ2-3): DSGVTQTPKHLITATGQRVTLRCSPRSGDLSVYWYQQSLDQGLQFLIQYYNGEERAKGNILERFSAQQFPDLHSELNLSSLELGDSALYFCASSVEGIAGVSDTQYFGPGTRLTVL.

The chain carries TRBV7-9 and TRBJ2-3; TRBD1 matches 9 bases. Germline trimming cut 2 bases from V and 2 bases from J; bases unmatched to any gene: 5. This CDR3 has 16 residues. The germline V gene encodes CDR1 SEHNR and CDR2 FQNEAQ (reference sequence). This CDR3 is CASSLLGQGLTDTQYF. CDR3 DNA: TGTGCCAGCAGCTTACTGGGACAGGGTCTCACAGATACGCAGTATTTT.

The chain employs TRBV5-4 and TRBJ2-1; D is undetermined. Germline CDR1 is SGHNT and CDR2 is YYREEE (reference sequence). The CDR3 spans 11 residues. V lost 0 bases and J 7 bases, leaving 2 bases between the germline ends. The CDR3 DNA reads TGTGCCAGCAGCTTGGGGAATGAGCAGTTCTTC. This codes for CASSLGNEQFF.

The gene calls are TRBV29-1 and TRBJ2-3; D gene unclear. This CDR3 is 15 amino acids long. Trimming stripped 4 bases from V and 2 bases from J, with 16 bases between. The germline CDR1 and CDR2 sequences are SQVTM and ANQGSEA. The CDR3 DNA is TGCAGCGTTGTCGAGTCCACCTTGCTCACAGATACGCAGTATTTT. Protein product: CSVVESTLLTDTQYF.

The count of this clone is one. V is TRBV6-1 and J is TRBJ1-1, with D perhaps TRBD1 (5 bases). The V gene lost 0 bases and the J gene lost 7 bases, with 6 bases spanning the gap. This CDR3 contains 12 residues. From germline, CDR1 is MNHNS and CDR2 SASEGT. This CDR3 reads CASSEAQGEAFF. CDR3 DNA sequence: TGTGCCAGCAGTGAAGCGCAGGGTGAAGCTTTCTTT.

The rearrangement uses TRBV7-9 and TRBJ2-7, with D tentatively TRBD1 or TRBD2 (6 bases each). The germline V gene has CDR1 SEHNR and CDR2 FQNEAQ (reference sequence). Between the trimmed V and J ends, which lost 5 bases and 3 bases, there was a span of 8 bases. The CDR3 spans 12 residues. The CDR3 loop is CASSRGDYEQYF. Written as DNA, the CDR3 is TGTGCCAGCAGCAGGGGGGACTACGAGCAGTACTTC.